This T cell receptor beta chain was sequenced during a study of T cell repertoires in cytomegalovirus infection. The overall study: It can be stated that public TCR beta signatures indicated CMV infection as well as a matching HLA type.

The CDR3 sequence is 15 residues long. The germline V and J ends were trimmed by 6 bases and 11 bases, with 25 bases remaining between them. The germline V gene encodes CDR1 KGHSH and CDR2 LQKENI. The study's findings and limits: Dominant in the ex vivo response were TCR beta clonotypes restricted by HLA-C and specific for CMV. Accumulated public TCR beta family frequency recognized individuals carrying CMV together with the relevant HLA.

In TCRdb, the reads were re-called with MiXCR into one record per CDR3 protein. The sample yields hundreds of thousands of distinct CDR3 sequences, 9.5% seen once. This clonotype has just a few counts. What it binds is not known. The sequencing sample was made of PBMCs. This chain links TRBV18 with TRBJ1-1; no reliable D call. This sequence originates from a human donor in good health (CMV status not recorded). Some clones in this sample may be carry-over from other donors' samples. The CDR3 sequence is CASSRTSGSTISAFF. In nucleotides, the CDR3 is TGTGCCAGCTCCCGGACGAGTGGGTCGACTATTTCGGCTTTCTTT.